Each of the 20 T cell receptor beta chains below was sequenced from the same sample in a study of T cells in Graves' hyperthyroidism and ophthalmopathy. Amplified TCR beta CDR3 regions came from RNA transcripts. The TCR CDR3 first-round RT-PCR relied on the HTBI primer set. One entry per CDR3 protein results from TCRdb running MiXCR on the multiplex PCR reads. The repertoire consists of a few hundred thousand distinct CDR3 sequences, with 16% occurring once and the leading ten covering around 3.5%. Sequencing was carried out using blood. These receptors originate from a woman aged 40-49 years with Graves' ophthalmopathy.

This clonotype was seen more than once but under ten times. This CDR3 is CASSSGSPHNQPQHF. Written as DNA, the CDR3 is TGTGCCAGCAGCTCAGGGTCCCCCCACAATCAGCCCCAGCATTTT. The chain carries TRBV2 and TRBJ1-5; D is possibly TRBD1 (5 bases). V gave up 6 bases and J gave up 3 bases, with 15 bases separating them. The CDR3 has 15 residues. CDR1 and CDR2 (germline): SNHLY, FYNNEI.

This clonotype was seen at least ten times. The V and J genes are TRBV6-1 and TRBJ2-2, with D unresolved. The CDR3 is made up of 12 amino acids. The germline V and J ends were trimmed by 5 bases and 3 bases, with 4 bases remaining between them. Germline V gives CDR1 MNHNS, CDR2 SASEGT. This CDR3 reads CASSTDTGELFF. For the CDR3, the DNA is TGTGCCAGCAGTACCGACACCGGGGAGCTGTTTTTT.

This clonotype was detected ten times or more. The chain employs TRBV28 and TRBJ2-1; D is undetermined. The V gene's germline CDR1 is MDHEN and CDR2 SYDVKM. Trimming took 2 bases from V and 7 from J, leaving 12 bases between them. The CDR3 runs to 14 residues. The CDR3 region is CASSLRTVKNEQFF. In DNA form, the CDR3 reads TGTGCCAGCAGTTTAAGGACGGTGAAAAATGAGCAGTTCTTC. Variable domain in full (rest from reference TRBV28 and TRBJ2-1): DVKVTQSSRYLVKRTGEKVFLECVQDMDHENMFWYRQDPGLGLRLIYFSYDVKMKEKGDIPEGYSVSREKKERFSLILESASTNQTSMYLCASSLRTVKNEQFFGPGTRLTVL.

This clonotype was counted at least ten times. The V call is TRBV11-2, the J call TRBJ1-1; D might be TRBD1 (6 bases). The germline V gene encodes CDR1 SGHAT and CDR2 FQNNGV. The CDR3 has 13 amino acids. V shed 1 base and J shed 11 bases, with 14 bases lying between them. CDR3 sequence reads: CASSLGTGTEAFF. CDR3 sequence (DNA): TGTGCCAGCAGCTTAGGAACAGGGACGGAGGCTTTCTTT.

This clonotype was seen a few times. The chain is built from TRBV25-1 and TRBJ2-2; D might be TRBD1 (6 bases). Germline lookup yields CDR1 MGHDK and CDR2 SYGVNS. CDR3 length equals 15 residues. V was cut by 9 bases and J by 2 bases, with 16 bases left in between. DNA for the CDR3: TGTGCCAGTACCCAGGACAGCGACAACACCGGGGAGCTGTTTTTT. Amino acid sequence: CASTQDSDNTGELFF.

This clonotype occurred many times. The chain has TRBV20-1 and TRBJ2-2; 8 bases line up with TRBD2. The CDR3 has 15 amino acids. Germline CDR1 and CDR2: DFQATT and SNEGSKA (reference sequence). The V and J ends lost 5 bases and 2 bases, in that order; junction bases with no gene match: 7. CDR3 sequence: CSALSSGTNTGELFF. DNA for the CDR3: TGCAGTGCTTTAAGTAGCGGGACCAACACCGGGGAGCTGTTTTTT.

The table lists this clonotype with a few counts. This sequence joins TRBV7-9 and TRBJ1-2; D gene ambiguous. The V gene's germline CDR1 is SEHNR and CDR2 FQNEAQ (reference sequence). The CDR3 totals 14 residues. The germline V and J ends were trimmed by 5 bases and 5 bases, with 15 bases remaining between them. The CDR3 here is CASSAEPRTYGYTF. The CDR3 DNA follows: TGTGCCAGCAGCGCTGAACCCCGAACGTATGGCTACACCTTC.

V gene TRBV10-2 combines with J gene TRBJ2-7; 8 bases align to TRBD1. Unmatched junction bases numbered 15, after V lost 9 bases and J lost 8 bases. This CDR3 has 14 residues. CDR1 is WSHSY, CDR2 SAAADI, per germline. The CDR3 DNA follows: TGCGCCAGTTCTGGGGGGCAGGGGGCGCGTAAGCAGTACTTC. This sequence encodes CASSGGQGARKQYF.

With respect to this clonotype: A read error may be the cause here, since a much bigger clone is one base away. The CDR3 nucleotides are TGTGCCAGCAGTCCACTTGGGGGGGGGCTCAACTACGCGCAGTACTTC. It codes for CASSPLGGGLNYAQYF. This chain links TRBV12-3 or TRBV12-4 with TRBJ2-7; possibly TRBD2 for D (7 bases). CDR3 length: 16 amino acids.

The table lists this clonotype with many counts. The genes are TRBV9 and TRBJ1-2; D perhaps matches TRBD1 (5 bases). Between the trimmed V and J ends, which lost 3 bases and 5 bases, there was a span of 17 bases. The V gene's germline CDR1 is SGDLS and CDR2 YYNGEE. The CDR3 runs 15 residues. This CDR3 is CASSASGRVGYGYTF. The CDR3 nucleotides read TGTGCCAGCAGCGCGTCGGGCAGGGTTGGGTATGGCTACACCTTC. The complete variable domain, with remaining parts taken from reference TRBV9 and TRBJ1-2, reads DSGVTQTPKHLITATGQRVTLRCSPRSGDLSVYWYQQSLDQGLQFLIQYYNGEERAKGNILERFSAQQFPDLHSELNLSSLELGDSALYFCASSASGRVGYGYTFGSGTRLTVV.

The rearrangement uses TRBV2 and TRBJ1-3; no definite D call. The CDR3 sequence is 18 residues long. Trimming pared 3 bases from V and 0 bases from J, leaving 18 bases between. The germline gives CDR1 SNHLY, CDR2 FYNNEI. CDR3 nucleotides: TGTGCCAGCAGTGAGGCCTTGGATTCGGCTTACTCTGGAAACACCATATATTTT. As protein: CASSEALDSAYSGNTIYF.

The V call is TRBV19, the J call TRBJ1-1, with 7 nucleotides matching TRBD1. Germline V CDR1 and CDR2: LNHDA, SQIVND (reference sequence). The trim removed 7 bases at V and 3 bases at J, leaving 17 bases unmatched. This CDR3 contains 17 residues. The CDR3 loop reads CASTSGTVTGKDTEAFF. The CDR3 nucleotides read TGTGCCAGTACCTCCGGGACAGTCACTGGAAAGGACACTGAAGCTTTCTTT.

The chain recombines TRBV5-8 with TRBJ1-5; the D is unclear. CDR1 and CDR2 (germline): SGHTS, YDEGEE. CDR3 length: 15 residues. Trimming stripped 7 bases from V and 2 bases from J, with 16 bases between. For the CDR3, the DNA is TGTGCCAGCGACAAAGACCGTTCAGGCAATCAGCCCCAGCATTTT. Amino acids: CASDKDRSGNQPQHF.

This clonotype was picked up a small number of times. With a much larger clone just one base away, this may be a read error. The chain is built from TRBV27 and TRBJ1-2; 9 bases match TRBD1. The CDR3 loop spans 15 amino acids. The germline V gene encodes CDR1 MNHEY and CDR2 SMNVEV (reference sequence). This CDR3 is CVSLPQGAQDNGYTF. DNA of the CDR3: TGTGTCAGCCTGCCACAGGGGGCTCAGGATAATGGCTACACCTTC.

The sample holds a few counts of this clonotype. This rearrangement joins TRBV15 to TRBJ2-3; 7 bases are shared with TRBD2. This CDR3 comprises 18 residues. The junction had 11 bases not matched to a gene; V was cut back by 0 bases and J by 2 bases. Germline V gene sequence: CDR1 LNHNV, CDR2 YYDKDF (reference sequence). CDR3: CATSRDLMRDYYTDTQYF. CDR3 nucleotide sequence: TGTGCCACCAGCAGAGATCTTATGCGGGACTATTACACAGATACGCAGTATTTT.

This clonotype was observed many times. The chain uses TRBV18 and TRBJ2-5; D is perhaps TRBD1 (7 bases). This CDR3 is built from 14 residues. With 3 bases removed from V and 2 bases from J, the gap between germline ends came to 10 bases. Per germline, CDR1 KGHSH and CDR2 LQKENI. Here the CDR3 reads CASSPGGQQETQYF. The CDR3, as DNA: TGTGCCAGCTCACCGGGGGGACAGCAAGAGACCCAGTACTTC.

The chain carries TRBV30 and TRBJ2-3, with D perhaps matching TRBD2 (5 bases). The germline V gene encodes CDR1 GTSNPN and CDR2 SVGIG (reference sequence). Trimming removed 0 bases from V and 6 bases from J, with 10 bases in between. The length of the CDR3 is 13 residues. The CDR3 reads CAWSVGEMDTQYF. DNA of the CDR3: TGTGCCTGGAGTGTTGGGGAGATGGATACGCAGTATTTT. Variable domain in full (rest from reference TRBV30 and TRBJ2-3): SQTIHQWPATLVQPVGSPLSLECTVEGTSNPNLYWYRQAAGRGLQLLFYSVGIGQISSEVPQNLSASRPQDRQFILSSKKLLLSDSGFYLCAWSVGEMDTQYFGPGTRLTVL.

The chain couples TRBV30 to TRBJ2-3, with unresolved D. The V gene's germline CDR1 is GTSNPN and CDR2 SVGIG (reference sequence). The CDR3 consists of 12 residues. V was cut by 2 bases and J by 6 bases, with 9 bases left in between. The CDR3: CAWSPNADTQYF. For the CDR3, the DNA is TGTGCCTGGAGTCCTAATGCGGATACGCAGTATTTT.

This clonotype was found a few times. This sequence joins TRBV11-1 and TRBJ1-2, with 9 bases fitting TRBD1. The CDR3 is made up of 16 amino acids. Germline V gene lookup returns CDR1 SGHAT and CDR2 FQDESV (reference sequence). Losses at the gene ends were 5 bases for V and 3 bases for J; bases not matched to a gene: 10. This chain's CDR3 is CASSPKQGANDYGYTF. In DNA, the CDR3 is TGTGCCAGCAGCCCTAAACAGGGGGCGAATGACTATGGCTACACCTTC.

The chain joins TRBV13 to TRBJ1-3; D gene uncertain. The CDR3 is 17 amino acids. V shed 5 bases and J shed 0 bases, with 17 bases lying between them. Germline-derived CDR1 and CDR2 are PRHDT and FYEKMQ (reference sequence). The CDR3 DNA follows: TGTGCCAGCAGCCCCGGACTGCTACAAACCTCTGGAAACACCATATATTTT. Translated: CASSPGLLQTSGNTIYF.